The 6 T cell receptor beta chains below all came from one sample that was sequenced in a study of monozygotic twins with inflammatory bowel disease. Using the 5' RACE reads, TCRdb records one entry per CDR3 protein without DNA. The sample totals approximately 160,000 distinct CDR3 sequences. Material for sequencing was blood. These receptors were collected from a human donor with ulcerative colitis or Crohn's disease, or a healthy co-twin of an affected twin (not recorded which).

The CDR3 region is CASGPDGNTQYF. V gene TRBV27 combines with J gene TRBJ2-3; the TCRdb D gene call, TRBD1, has no DNA to confirm it. The germline CDR1 and CDR2 sequences are MNHEY and SMNVEV (reference sequence). CDR3 length equals 12 residues.

V is TRBV25-1 and J is TRBJ2-6; TCRdb designates TRBD1, a call that cannot be tested without DNA. The CDR3 runs to 17 residues. Germline V CDR1 and CDR2: MGHDK, SYGVNS. CDR3 loop: CASRQTGASSGANVLTF. The full variable domain, completed using reference TRBV25-1 and TRBJ2-6, is EADIYQTPRYLVIGTGKKITLECSQTMGHDKMYWYQQDPGMELHLIHYSYGVNSTEKGDLSSESTVSRIRTEHFPLTLESARPSHTSQYLCASRQTGASSGANVLTFGAGSRLTVL.

The chain uses TRBV29-1 and TRBJ2-7; TCRdb reports TRBD1, a call that lacks DNA to check it against. This CDR3 contains 14 residues. Germline CDR1 is SQVTM and CDR2 is ANQGSEA. The CDR3 reads CSVALLPSPYEQYF.

The J gene is TRBJ1-1, the V gene TRBV4-1; TCRdb gives TRBD1 as the D gene, but with no DNA this cannot be confirmed. This CDR3 contains 17 residues. Germline loops: CDR1 MGHRA, CDR2 YSYEKL. CDR3 protein: CASSQGPGTGGNTEAFF.

This chain connects TRBV7-2 to TRBJ2-1. This CDR3 has 15 residues. Per germline, CDR1 SGHTA and CDR2 FQGNSA. CDR3 region: CASSLGQANFNEQFF.

The rearrangement joins TRBV28 to TRBJ2-1; checking the TCRdb D call of TRBD2 is not possible without DNA. CDR3 length equals 14 residues. The V gene's germline CDR1 is MDHEN and CDR2 SYDVKM. This chain's CDR3 is CASRRTSSYNEQFF.